The rows below give T cell receptor beta chains drawn from one sample of a study of CD8 T cells in ankylosing spondylitis. A single record per CDR3 protein comes from TCRdb applying MiXCR to the 5' RACE reads. Of about 260,000 distinct CDR3 sequences in the sample, 20% to 30% are singletons; the top ten hold over 0.55%. The sequencing sample was made of blood, either unsorted or a sorted T cell fraction (not recorded which). Receptor source: a male donor with ankylosing spondylitis or in good health (not recorded which). The CDR3 runs from the conserved cysteine through the conserved F or W. A D gene is named only where the DNA matches it firmly. Rows give clone size only sometimes, using once, few, many, or a class for an expanded clone.

>TRBJ2-1|TRBV24-1|few|TRBD1
CATSTGERGGYNEQFF
TGTGCCACCTCGACAGGGGAGAGAGGTGGGTACAATGAGCAGTTCTTC
>TRBJ2-5|TRBV12-3/TRBV12-4|many|NA
CASSFLQRGETQYF
TGTGCCAGCAGTTTCCTCCAGCGAGGCGAGACCCAGTACTTC
>TRBJ2-5|TRBV3-1|many|NA
CASSQGTRETTQYF
TGTGCCAGCAGCCAGGGAACCAGGGAGACGACCCAGTACTTC
>TRBJ2-1|TRBV11-2|few|NA
CASSFGQRISQFF
TGTGCCAGCAGCTTTGGTCAACGGATATCGCAGTTCTTC
>TRBJ2-7|TRBV29-1|NA|TRBD1
CSVAPGTGGYEQYF
TGCAGCGTTGCCCCCGGGACAGGGGGCTACGAGCAGTACTTC
>TRBJ2-7|TRBV6-1|few|NA
CASSSTPGTYEQYF
TGTGCCAGCAGCTCAACCCCAGGGACCTACGAGCAGTACTTC
>TRBJ2-7|TRBV5-1|NA|NA
CASSLVVDAPYEQYF
TGCGCCAGCAGCTTGGTCGTGGACGCCCCCTACGAGCAGTACTTC
>TRBJ2-3|TRBV5-1|NA|NA
CASSHTDTQYF
TGCGCCAGCAGCCACACAGATACGCAGTATTTT
>TRBJ2-5|TRBV29-1|many|NA
CSVGDNSPETQYF
TGCAGCGTTGGCGATAACTCCCCCGAGACCCAGTACTTC
>TRBJ2-1|TRBV7-2|NA|TRBD1
CASSLQGVFEQFF
TGTGCCAGCAGCTTGCAGGGGGTCTTTGAGCAGTTCTTC
>TRBJ2-3|TRBV11-2|NA|NA
CASSPSSSMGLGTDTQYF
TGTGCCAGCAGCCCCTCTAGTAGTATGGGGCTCGGCACAGATACGCAGTATTTT
>TRBJ2-5|TRBV20-1|NA|NA
CSAPTGLGFLETQYF
NA
>TRBJ2-3|TRBV20-1|few|NA
CSARVLALLDTQYF
TGCAGTGCTAGGGTACTAGCCCTTCTAGATACGCAGTATTTT
>TRBJ2-5|TRBV6-5|NA|NA
CASSYRMAGRLTETQYF
TGTGCCAGCAGTTACCGGATGGCGGGAAGGCTTACGGAGACCCAGTACTTC
>TRBJ1-1|TRBV29-1|NA|NA
CSAQRANTEAFF
TGCAGCGCCCAACGGGCGAACACTGAAGCTTTCTTT
>TRBJ1-2|TRBV29-1|NA|NA
CSVEDYGYGYTF
TGCAGCGTTGAAGATTATGGTTATGGCTACACCTTC
>TRBJ2-7|TRBV6-5|NA|NA
CASSSVRGMPYEQYF
TGTGCCAGCAGTTCCGTGCGGGGCATGCCCTACGAGCAGTACTTC
>TRBJ2-6|TRBV20-1|few|NA
CSASPLRLSGANVLTF
TGCAGTGCTAGTCCCCTTCGGCTCTCTGGGGCCAACGTCCTGACTTTC
>TRBJ2-5|TRBV25-1|many|NA
CASSESRSETQYF
TGTGCCAGCAGTGAATCGCGATCGGAGACCCAGTACTTC
>TRBJ2-3|TRBV20-1|many|NA
CSARGQTSTDTQYF
TGCAGTGCTAGAGGCCAGACTAGCACAGATACGCAGTATTTT
>TRBJ2-1|TRBV20-1|few|TRBD2
CSAMAGGLNEQFF
TGCAGTGCTATGGCGGGGGGGCTCAATGAGCAGTTCTTC
>TRBJ2-7|TRBV6-5|NA|TRBD1
CASSYQPGQGSYEQYF
TGTGCCAGCAGTTACCAACCGGGACAGGGGAGCTACGAGCAGTACTTC
>TRBJ1-3|TRBV12-3/TRBV12-4|NA|TRBD1
CASRTAGGSGNTIYF
TGTGCCAGCAGAACCGCAGGGGGCTCGGGGAACACCATATATTTT
>TRBJ1-2|TRBV12-3/TRBV12-4|many|NA
CASSFSGGSNYGYTF
TGTGCCAGCAGTTTCTCGGGTGGGAGCAACTATGGCTACACCTTC
>TRBJ2-7|TRBV20-1|NA|NA
CSARPYEQYF
TGCAGTGCTAGGCCCTACGAGCAGTACTTC
>TRBJ1-6|TRBV29-1|NA|TRBD1
CSVGGQGGSPLHF
TGCAGCGTTGGGGGACAGGGAGGTTCACCCCTCCACTTT
>TRBJ1-2|TRBV20-1|many|TRBD1
CSAREGTGFRGYTF
TGCAGTGCTAGAGAGGGGACAGGCTTCCGGGGCTACACCTTC
>TRBJ2-7|TRBV19|NA|NA
CASSDSSSYEQYF
TGTGCCAGTAGTGACAGCAGCTCCTACGAGCAGTACTTC
>TRBJ2-5|TRBV12-3/TRBV12-4|NA|TRBD1
CASSLGGQGLMETQYF
TGTGCCAGCAGTTTAGGGGGACAGGGTCTAATGGAGACCCAGTACTTC